The sample holds one count of the clone carrying this T cell receptor beta chain. This record comes from a study of T cells in Graves' hyperthyroidism and ophthalmopathy. Background on the study: It was at initial diagnosis, before any treatment, that peripheral blood was collected.

The J segment lost 0 bases and the V segment lost 2 bases, leaving 6 bases of the junction unmatched. Germline V gives CDR1 DFQATT, CDR2 SNEGSKA (reference sequence). The CDR3 has 16 residues. Exclusion criteria comprised uncontrolled infection, other autoimmune disease, pregnancy or lactation. Amplification of TCR beta CDR3 regions was performed using RNA transcripts as template. The study used the HTBI primer set for a first-round RT-PCR of the TCR CDR3. A single record per CDR3 protein comes from TCRdb applying MiXCR to the multiplex PCR reads. The sample lists fewer than 450,000 distinct CDR3 sequences, 17% occurring once.

Material: blood. The chain recombines TRBV20-1 with TRBJ2-2; 7 nucleotides agree with TRBD2. This TCR derives from a young woman with Graves' hyperthyroidism that later progressed to Graves' ophthalmopathy. CDR3 residues: CSARSYSGSNTGELFF. Here the CDR3 DNA reads TGCAGTGCTAGATCTTATAGCGGGTCGAACACCGGGGAGCTGTTTTTT.